This TCR beta chain is drawn from a study of T cell responses to AZD1222 COVID-19 vaccine. The study's findings and limits: There were mostly white British donors and more females than males, and clonal diversity was possibly underestimated.

To note about this clone: What it binds is unknown.

In germline, CDR1 is SGHTS, CDR2 YDEGEE. The CDR3 loop spans 15 amino acids. Deletions cut 3 bases from V and 7 bases from J, with 17 bases between. Sequencing was performed with immunoSEQ multiplex PCR; in TCRdb, only in-frame clones are kept and a portion is missing. The data show more than 85,000 clones, approximately 86% seen once. The rearrangement uses TRBV5-8 and TRBJ1-3; D is possibly TRBD1 (5 bases). This TCR was recovered from an adult in good health. This specimen was peripheral blood, taken on day 0 of AZD1222 vaccination. The CDR3 is CASSSQGDRRNTIYF. The CDR3, as DNA: TGTGCCAGCAGCTCCCAGGGTGACCGTAGGAACACCATATATTTT. Complete variable domain (other parts from reference TRBV5-8 and TRBJ1-3): EAGVTQSPTHLIKTRGQQATLRCSPISGHTSVYWYQQALGLGLQFLLWYDEGEERNRGNFPPRFSGRQFPNYSSELNVNALELEDSALYLCASSSQGDRRNTIYFGEGSWLTVV.